This TCR beta chain was captured by sequencing in a study of blood T cells in healthy people across ages. The germline gives CDR1 LGHDT, CDR2 YNNKEL (reference sequence). V shed 6 bases and J shed 4 bases, with 14 bases lying between them. This CDR3 region has 14 residues. Next came a second PCR, run for about 6 to 12 cycles, which used a sample-barcoded 5' primer along with a J-beta primer mix. Each CDR3 protein gets one entry after TCRdb re-called the 5' RACE reads with MiXCR. The profile shows 650,000 to 1,000,000 distinct CDR3 sequences, roughly 34% of them singletons. Study results and caveats: Both naive CD4+ cell counts and diversity were greater in long-lived donors than in aged donors. Using unsorted PBMCs precluded a conclusive naive versus antigen-experienced comparison.

As concerns this clonotype: Its antigen is as yet unknown.

The sample consisted of blood. The rearrangement joins TRBV3-1 to TRBJ2-3, with D possibly TRBD1 on 8 matching bases. The clonotype was recovered from a man younger than 35 in good health. DNA for the CDR3: TGTGCCAGCAGACAGGGGGGGCCAGCAGATACGCAGTATTTT. This translates into CASRQGGPADTQYF.